This TCR beta chain was profiled in a study of OX40 agonist ivuxolimab in advanced cancers. At the level of the study: The patients received agonistic anti-OX40 (CD134) antibody ivuxolimab.

In its sample, this clone was seen a few times. One junction end does not reproduce the germline sequence, and a read error may be involved. Prior autoimmune disease or systemic immunosuppression barred patients. The germline CDR1 and CDR2 sequences are MDHEN and SYDVKM. The CDR3 consists of 13 residues. Clones were sequenced by immunoSEQ multiplex PCR, and TCRdb holds only the in-frame ones, with some missing. Among approximately 130,000 clones, 90% were seen once, and the ten largest hold 1.1%. The sample here was CD4+ or CD8+ T cells sorted from blood, taken in a trial of the OX40 agonist ivuxolimab. The V gene is TRBV28, the J gene TRBJ1-1; possibly TRBD1 for D (6 bases). The receptor was derived from an adult with an advanced solid tumor such as melanoma, head and neck, liver or kidney cancer. The CDR3 DNA sequence: TGTGCCAGCACCAGACAGGCCGGGACGGAAGTGATCTTT. Residues: CASTRQAGTEVIF.